This TCR beta chain was identified during a study of shared clonotypes between healthy human individuals. The junction had 13 bases not matched to a gene; V was cut back by 0 bases and J by 4 bases. Germline CDR1 reads SGHRS; CDR2 reads YFSETQ. This CDR3 spans 18 amino acids. Unsorted material relied on roughly 86 million PBMCs as the source of genomic DNA. Profiled with immunoSEQ multiplex PCR; TCRdb holds only in-frame clones, not every one. This sample has approximately 500,000 clones, with more than 65% found just once. This TCR was sampled from a woman in her thirties or forties in good health. Some clones in this sample may be carry-over from other donors' samples. V usage is TRBV5-1 and J usage is TRBJ2-1; 7 bases fit TRBD1. The sample comprised PBMCs. CDR3 in amino acids: CASSLANRWDSQYNEQFF. The CDR3 coding sequence is TGCGCCAGCAGCTTGGCCAATAGATGGGACAGTCAATACAATGAGCAGTTCTTC.